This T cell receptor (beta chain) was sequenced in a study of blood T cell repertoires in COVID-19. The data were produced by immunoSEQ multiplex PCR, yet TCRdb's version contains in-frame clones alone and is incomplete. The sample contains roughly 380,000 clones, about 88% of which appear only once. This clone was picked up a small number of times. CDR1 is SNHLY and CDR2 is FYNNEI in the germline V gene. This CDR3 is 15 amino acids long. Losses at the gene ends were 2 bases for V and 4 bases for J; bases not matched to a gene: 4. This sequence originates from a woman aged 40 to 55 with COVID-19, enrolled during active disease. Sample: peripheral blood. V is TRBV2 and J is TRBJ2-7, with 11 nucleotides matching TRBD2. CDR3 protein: CASSERRTSGYEQYF. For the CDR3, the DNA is TGTGCCAGCAGTGAAAGACGGACTAGCGGGTACGAGCAGTACTTC.